This T cell receptor (beta chain) was documented in a study of blood T cell repertoires in COVID-19. Study-level information: Samples came from the United States, Italy and Spain, spanning acute and convalescent COVID-19. In each case, the material was cDNA or gDNA derived from T cells, B-cell-depleted T cells, or PBMCs.

The germline V gene has CDR1 SGHRS and CDR2 YFSETQ. The CDR3 runs 16 residues. The V segment lost 4 bases and the J segment 7 bases; nucleotides outside the gene matches: 8. In this sample, this clone turned up a few times. Per the study methods: Amplification from reference gene primers served as the basis for estimated nucleated cell counts. Clones were read by immunoSEQ multiplex PCR, and TCRdb kept only the in-frame ones, dropping some. Clone size and V and J calls were adopted from that table, with D and trimming inferred from the DNA. The sample includes about 91,000 clones, roughly four fifths of them seen just once.

Sequencing was performed on peripheral blood. The rearrangement joins TRBV5-1 to TRBJ1-6; 10 nucleotides line up with TRBD1. The sequence derives from a man over 45 with active or convalescent COVID-19. The CDR3, as DNA: TGCGCCAGCAGCACCCGACAGGGGGCAGGAAATTCACCCCTCCACTTT. It codes for CASSTRQGAGNSPLHF.